The clone carrying this TCR beta chain was detected a few times. Its specificity is unknown. This sample stems from a study of T-cell reconstitution after alpha-beta-depleted transplantation in children. Study conclusions and caveats: Surviving recipient T cells and intrathymic progenitors accounted for some patients' high TCRbeta diversity at day 60.

The CDR3 has 16 residues. V dropped 6 bases and J dropped 4 bases, with 19 bases sitting between them. For TCRbeta, the library was prepared with unique molecular identifiers. TCRdb reanalysed the PCR reads using MiXCR and keeps one entry per CDR3 protein. Among about 250,000 distinct CDR3 sequences listed, 20% to 30% were seen once. The sequencing here drew on PBMCs, mostly from graft donor cells, taken 360 days after TCRalphabeta/CD19-depleted stem cell transplant. The TCR originated in a female patient between 2 and 15 years old who had a stem cell transplant for congenital amegakaryocytic thrombocytopenia, so the T cells may come from the graft donor. The rearrangement joins TRBV12-3 or TRBV12-4 to TRBJ2-1; D may be TRBD1 or TRBD2 (5 bases each). The CDR3 nucleotides read TGTGCCAGCAGCTCGCTCGGGACCCCCCGATACAATGAGCAGTTCTTC. Translated, it gives CASSSLGTPRYNEQFF.